This T cell receptor (beta chain) was sequenced for a study of cytomegalovirus exposure and HLA in healthy donors. Primers: 60 Vbeta forward and 13 Jbeta reverse. Generated by immunoSEQ multiplex PCR, the TCRdb table keeps only in-frame clones and is missing some. The repertoire holds 150,000 to 180,000 clones, with around 79% as singletons. Study-wide points: In a later analysis, at a false discovery rate of 0.05, about 15,000 TCR beta sequences were associated with HLA alleles. A later analysis linked a missense variant in DCLRE1C to the trimming of TCR beta V and J genes. Cytomegalovirus association was assigned to approximately 160 TCR beta chains.

In regard to this clone: Its matching antigen is unknown.

The sequence came from a man younger than 45 in good health and CMV-seropositive. Sequencing was performed on PBMCs.

CDR3 sequence (DNA): TGTGCCAGCAGCTCGGCGGGGAGCAATCAGCCCCAGCATTTT. Amino acid sequence: CASSSAGSNQPQHF. The V and J genes are TRBV13 and TRBJ1-5; D gene unclear. Trimming left V 4 bases short and J 1 base short, with 8 bases between. CDR1 is PRHDT, CDR2 FYEKMQ, per germline (reference sequence). The CDR3 has 14 amino acids. Full variable domain (missing parts from reference TRBV13 and TRBJ1-5): AAGVIQSPRHLIKEKRETATLKCYPIPRHDTVYWYQQGPGQDPQFLISFYEKMQSDKGSIPDRFSAQQFSDYHSELNMSSLELGDSALYFCASSSAGSNQPQHFGDGTRLSIL.